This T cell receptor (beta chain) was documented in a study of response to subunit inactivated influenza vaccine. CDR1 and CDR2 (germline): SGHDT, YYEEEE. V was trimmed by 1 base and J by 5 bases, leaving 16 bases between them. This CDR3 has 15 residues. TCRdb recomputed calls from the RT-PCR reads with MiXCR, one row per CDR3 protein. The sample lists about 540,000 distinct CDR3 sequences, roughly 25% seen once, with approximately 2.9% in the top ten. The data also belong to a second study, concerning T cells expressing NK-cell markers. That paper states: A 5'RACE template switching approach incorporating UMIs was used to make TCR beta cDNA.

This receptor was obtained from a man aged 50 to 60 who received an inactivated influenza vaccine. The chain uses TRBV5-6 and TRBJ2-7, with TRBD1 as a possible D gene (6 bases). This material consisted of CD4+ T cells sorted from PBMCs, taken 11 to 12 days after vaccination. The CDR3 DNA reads TGTGCCAGCAGCTTGTTAGGGCAGGGGAGCGACGAGCAGTACTTC. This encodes CASSLLGQGSDEQYF.